This T cell receptor (beta chain) was captured by sequencing in a study of breast tumors, draining lymph nodes, adjacent tissues (dated by TCRdb to the mid-2010s). At the level of the whole study: TCR beta repertoires were compared across tumor, adjacent nontumor tissue and axillary lymph nodes obtained from breast cancer patients. In human breast cancer, the study set out to evaluate how tumor, surrounding tissue and draining lymph node repertoires relate to one another and whether T cells may move between these sites. Results the study describes overall, beyond this receptor: The study presented the conclusion that tumor T cells originate in lymph nodes as consistent with a hypothesis, not as something directly demonstrated. The data were judged consistent with most tumor T cells deriving from the lymph node and then expanding within tumor tissue. Tumor and nontumor tissue repertoires were found to be significantly more similar in luminal-like than in basal-like breast cancer. Tumor T-cell repertoires showed less diversity than lymph node repertoires and more diversity than nontumor tissue repertoires, and tumor T-cell repertoires showed preferential V and J gene usage.

The sequencer listed for this sample is Illumina HiSeq 2000. TCR beta chain libraries were generated by multiplex PCR amplification. The amplified TCR beta chain products were analyzed by high-throughput sequencing. The public reads were quality trimmed at Q25 with fastp and then assembled into clones with MiXCR by TCRdb, keeping productive beta chains. Each CDR3 protein appears once, grouped with its most common genes and DNA. This sample lists 100,000 to 150,000 distinct CDR3 sequences; more than 20% were detected once. Jointly, the top ten make up approximately 2.7% of the sample. This clonotype was picked up many times. Its antigen is currently not known. Per-base quality was not reported, and no clone a single base away is much larger than it. Lymph node samples came from the axillary draining lymph nodes of breast cancer patients. CDR1 and CDR2 were assigned from the germline V gene as MNHNS and SASEGT. Deletion took 2 bases off V and 10 bases off J, with a span of 12 bases between the germline ends. The CDR3 spans 14 residues, from the cysteine through the phenylalanine. The only DNA kept is the CDR3, 42 bases in frame from the first base.

The chain is encoded by TRBV6-1 joined to TRBJ1-6, and the D gene may be TRBD1, 5 bases matching. Material: axillary lymph node tissue. This receptor was obtained from a female donor with breast cancer. Some clones in this sample may be carry-over from other donors' samples. The CDR3 here reads CASSEWGFGSPLHF. Here is the DNA: TGTGCCAGCAGTGAATGGGGGTTTGGCTCACCCCTCCACTTT.